One sample yielded the 23 T cell receptor beta chains listed below, sequenced in a study of spatial heterogeneity in lung cancer (dated by TCRdb to 2018 to 2020). The time point label corresponds to: sample taken at primary tumor resection. Whole RNA extracted from tumor and nontumor lung tissue, or from cryopreserved PBMC samples, was used for TCR sequencing without cell sorting. The library was prepared using 5' RACE. Sequenced using a NextSeq 500. TCRdb applied fastp at Q25 and MiXCR to the public reads, then kept only in-frame beta chains. Rows with one shared CDR3 protein collapse into an entry with the most common genes and DNA. The sample table holds 20,000 to 25,000 distinct CDR3 sequences, of which about 4.7% were seen once. The ten most abundant clones make up about 7.2% of the sample. This material consisted of PBMCs, taken at surgery. The receptors come from a male donor with early-stage non-small cell lung cancer.

This clonotype was detected only a few times. The V gene is TRBV28, the J gene TRBJ2-5, with a weak D call TRBD1 (6 bases). The CDR3 runs 16 residues. The V end was cut by 4 bases, the J end by 1 base, with 16 bases between. The germline CDR1 and CDR2 sequences are MDHEN and SYDVKM. CDR3 sequence (DNA): TGTGCCAGCAGTTCCCCGACAGGATGGATCCAAGAGACCCAGTACTTC. Its protein is CASSSPTGWIQETQYF. The whole variable domain, remainder taken from reference TRBV28 and TRBJ2-5, is DVKVTQSSRYLVKRTGEKVFLECVQDMDHENMFWYRQDPGLGLRLIYFSYDVKMKEKGDIPEGYSVSREKKERFSLILESASTNQTSMYLCASSSPTGWIQETQYFGPGTRLLVL.

The genes are TRBV19 and TRBJ2-7, with 7 bases lining up with TRBD1. Germline trimming cut 7 bases from V and 2 bases from J; bases unmatched to any gene: 8. This CDR3 comprises 14 residues. From germline, CDR1 is LNHDA and CDR2 SQIVND (reference sequence). CDR3 in amino acids: CASKLTGQAYEQYF. CDR3 nucleotide sequence: TGTGCCAGTAAGTTAACAGGACAGGCCTACGAGCAGTACTTC.

This clonotype is medium-sized by share. J is TRBJ2-3 and V is TRBV12-3 or TRBV12-4; a possible D gene is TRBD1 (5 bases). The CDR3 runs to 15 residues. The V end was cut by 3 bases, the J end by 0 bases, with 10 bases between. In DNA form, the CDR3 reads TGTGCCAGCAGTTTGGATGGGGCTAGCACAGATACGCAGTATTTT. Residues: CASSLDGASTDTQYF.

This chain joins TRBV11-3 and TRBJ2-3, with 10 bases fitting TRBD2. The length of the CDR3 is 15 residues. CDR1 and CDR2 (germline): SGHNT, YENEEA. The J segment lost 4 bases and the V segment lost 4 bases, leaving 5 bases of the junction unmatched. The CDR3 nucleotides are TGTGCCAGCAGCTCTACTAGCGGGAAGGCAGATACGCAGTATTTT. Encoded protein: CASSSTSGKADTQYF.

This clonotype was found many times. The rearrangement joins TRBV15 to TRBJ2-7; 8 nucleotides agree with TRBD1. V lost 0 bases, J lost 0 bases, and 1 base stayed unmatched. This CDR3 region has 15 residues. The germline CDR1 and CDR2 sequences are LNHNV and YYDKDF (reference sequence). This CDR3 reads CATSRETGGSYEQYF. The CDR3 DNA reads as TGTGCCACCAGCAGAGAAACAGGGGGCTCCTACGAGCAGTACTTC.

There are many counts of this clonotype. The chain has TRBV9 and TRBJ2-2; D remains unclear. The V end lost 0 bases, the J end lost 5 bases, and 2 bases lay between the germline ends. The CDR3 sequence is 12 residues long. Germline V gene data show CDR1 as SGDLS and CDR2 as YYNGEE. CDR3 DNA sequence: TGTGCCAGCAGCGTAGGAACCGGGGAGCTGTTTTTT. It translates to CASSVGTGELFF.

This clonotype was found many times. The genes are TRBV7-9 and TRBJ2-3, with D unresolved. CDR1 is SEHNR and CDR2 is FQNEAQ in the germline V gene (reference sequence). V was shortened by 0 bases and J by 1 base, with 5 bases between the two germline ends. The CDR3 extends over 14 amino acids. The DNA for the CDR3 is TGTGCCAGCAGCTTAGCCGACCGCACAGATACGCAGTATTTT. Translating it yields CASSLADRTDTQYF.

This clonotype was found many times. This chain connects TRBV12-3 or TRBV12-4 to TRBJ2-1; 8 nucleotides agree with TRBD2. The J segment lost 4 bases and the V segment lost 3 bases, leaving 14 bases of the junction unmatched. CDR3 length: 18 residues. In DNA form, the CDR3 reads TGTGCCAGCAGTTTCATCGGCGGGAGGACAACGTTTTACAATGAGCAGTTCTTC. It yields the protein CASSFIGGRTTFYNEQFF.

This clonotype was seen more than once but under ten times. The CDR3 DNA sequence: TGCGCCAGCAGTGAAGGAAGGGCACAGTGGGAGCAGTACTTC. The encoded protein is CASSEGRAQWEQYF. The chain recombines TRBV10-2 with TRBJ2-7, with D hard to call. Germline loops: CDR1 WSHSY, CDR2 SAAADI. This CDR3 region has 14 residues. The V gene lost 3 bases and the J gene lost 7 bases, with 16 bases spanning the gap.

In its sample, this clonotype is medium-sized. The rearrangement joins TRBV6-2 or TRBV6-3 to TRBJ1-1; D gene uncertain. The V gene lost 6 bases and the J gene lost 4 bases, with 15 bases spanning the gap. The CDR3 is 14 amino acids. The germline CDR1 and CDR2 sequences are MNHEY and SVGEGT. The CDR3 region is CASSSPTRVTEAFF. CDR3 nucleotide sequence: TGTGCCAGCAGCTCCCCGACGAGGGTCACTGAAGCTTTCTTT.

This clonotype was detected ten times or more. The V call is TRBV28, the J call TRBJ2-1, with TRBD1 matching over 7 bases. The junction had 18 bases not matched to a gene; V was cut back by 6 bases and J by 7 bases. This CDR3 is 17 amino acids long. Per germline, CDR1 MDHEN and CDR2 SYDVKM. CDR3 DNA: TGTGCCAGCAGATACACAGGGGCCCCGCGGGTTGGAAATGAGCAGTTCTTC. The encoded protein is CASRYTGAPRVGNEQFF.

This clonotype was picked up many times. The rearrangement joins TRBV29-1 to TRBJ2-7; TRBD1 aligns across 9 bases. Trimming removed 4 bases from V and 5 bases from J; junction bases left unmatched: 3. The CDR3 runs 12 residues. The germline V gene encodes CDR1 SQVTM and CDR2 ANQGSEA. The DNA of the CDR3 is TGCAGCGTTGGGGGGACAGGGAACGAGCAGTACTTC. Translation gives CSVGGTGNEQYF.

This rearrangement joins TRBV20-1 to TRBJ2-3; tentatively, D is TRBD2 (5 bases). Trimming stripped 1 base from V and 2 bases from J, with 16 bases between. The germline V gene encodes CDR1 DFQATT and CDR2 SNEGSKA (reference sequence). This CDR3 region has 16 residues. Written as DNA, the CDR3 is TGCAGTGCTAGAGTCCTGCGGGCTAGCTACACAGATACGCAGTATTTT. It specifies CSARVLRASYTDTQYF.

The table lists this clonotype with many counts. This chain joins TRBV6-5 and TRBJ1-2; D not resolved. Trimming removed 6 bases from V and 0 bases from J, with 11 bases in between. Germline CDR1 reads MNHEY; CDR2 reads SVGAGI. This CDR3 is built from 14 residues. The CDR3 DNA sequence: TGTGCCAGCAGAGAGGGCCGGACTAACTATGGCTACACCTTC. Encoded protein: CASREGRTNYGYTF.

The CDR3 region is CASSPAGLAGIETQYF. In DNA form, the CDR3 reads TGTGCCAGCAGTCCCGCGGGACTAGCGGGAATAGAGACCCAGTACTTC. The V gene is TRBV6-6, the J gene TRBJ2-5; 13 bases align to TRBD2. The trim removed 5 bases at V and 4 bases at J, leaving 7 bases unmatched. The CDR3 length is 16 residues. Germline V gene sequence: CDR1 MNHNY, CDR2 SVGAGI (reference sequence).

This clonotype was observed at least ten times. The rearrangement joins TRBV11-2 to TRBJ2-5; D perhaps matches TRBD1 (5 bases). Trimming pared 5 bases from V and 5 bases from J, leaving 12 bases between. The CDR3 consists of 13 residues. CDR1 is SGHAT and CDR2 is FQNNGV in the germline V gene. The DNA of the CDR3 is TGTGCCAGCAGCAAGGGGCCGCCGGAGACCCAGTACTTC. Protein product: CASSKGPPETQYF.

This clonotype was observed many times. V is TRBV5-4 and J is TRBJ2-7; weak D call: TRBD2 (6 bases). The CDR3 runs to 15 residues. V shed 1 base and J shed 2 bases, with 13 bases lying between them. The germline V gene has CDR1 SGHNT and CDR2 YYREEE (reference sequence). CDR3 protein: CASSLLSGGTYEQYF. The DNA for the CDR3 is TGTGCCAGCAGCTTGTTGTCGGGCGGGACCTACGAGCAGTACTTC.

This clonotype was counted ten times or more. The chain is built from TRBV6-5 and TRBJ1-4, with TRBD1 identical over 7 bases. V was clipped by 6 bases and J by 4 bases; unmatched bases: 5. Germline V lookup: CDR1 MNHEY, CDR2 SVGAGI. The CDR3 has 14 amino acids. DNA of the CDR3: TGTGCCAGCAGGGGGACAGTAGTTAATGAAAAACTGTTTTTT. Amino acids: CASRGTVVNEKLFF.

This clonotype was seen many times. This chain's CDR3 is CASRSGNSPLHF. In nucleotides, the CDR3 is TGTGCCAGCAGATCCGGCAATTCACCCCTCCACTTT. The rearrangement links TRBV3-1 to TRBJ1-6, with D unclear. The ends were cut back, 6 bases at V and 7 bases at J, with 7 bases in the middle. The CDR3 is made up of 12 amino acids. The V gene's germline CDR1 is LGHDT and CDR2 YNNKEL (reference sequence).

This clonotype has a count of ten or more. The chain links TRBV6-1 to TRBJ2-3; maybe TRBD2 (5 bases). Germline CDR1 MNHNS, CDR2 SASEGT. This CDR3 spans 10 amino acids. V dropped 8 bases and J dropped 5 bases, with 5 bases sitting between them. The CDR3, as DNA: TGTGCCAGCGCGGGAGATACGCAGTATTTT. Protein: CASAGDTQYF.

This clonotype was detected ten times or more. The chain has TRBV2 and TRBJ1-1; 7 bases line up with TRBD1. The CDR3 is made up of 15 amino acids. From germline, CDR1 is SNHLY and CDR2 FYNNEI. V lost 5 bases, J lost 4 bases, and 10 bases stayed unmatched. The DNA for the CDR3 is TGTGCCAGCAGTCTAGAGGGACAGCCGGCCACTGAAGCTTTCTTT. Translated: CASSLEGQPATEAFF.

This sequence joins TRBV18 and TRBJ2-1; 12 bases are a match to TRBD2. Trimming at V came to 1 base and at J to 10 bases, leaving 11 bases not matched to a gene. This CDR3 region has 17 residues. CDR1 KGHSH and CDR2 LQKENI come from the germline V gene. CDR3 region: CASSPRLTSGRPGEQFF. The CDR3 DNA reads TGTGCCAGCTCACCACGTCTAACTAGCGGGAGGCCAGGGGAGCAGTTCTTC.

Many counts were recorded for this clonotype. V and J are TRBV5-1 and TRBJ1-6, with 12 bases aligning to TRBD1. CDR1 SGHRS and CDR2 YFSETQ come from the germline V gene. With V trimmed by 7 bases and J by 0 bases, 8 bases remained unmatched. This CDR3 is built from 18 residues. The CDR3 spells CASRGDRGPTSYNSPLHF. The CDR3 region has the DNA TGCGCCAGCCGTGGGGACAGGGGGCCTACCTCCTATAATTCACCCCTCCACTTT.